The text below deals with one T cell receptor beta chain. This record comes from a study of blood T cell repertoires in COVID-19. The CDR3 consists of 15 residues. V lost 1 base and J 3 bases, leaving 9 bases between the germline ends. Per germline, CDR1 SGHNT and CDR2 YENEEA. Membership in each cohort depended on participant-reported clinical history. Donors in Cohort 3 counted as recovered after two negative PCRs, clearance, or symptom resolution. TCRdb keeps only in-frame clones here, not all; method: immunoSEQ multiplex PCR. The data contain about 270,000 clones, roughly nine tenths of them singletons.

The gene calls are TRBV11-3 and TRBJ2-2; TRBD2 is a possible D gene (6 bases). This clonotype originated in a woman aged 50 to 65 who had recovered from COVID-19. The sequenced sample was PBMCs or T cells enriched from blood (not recorded which). CDR3 DNA sequence: TGTGCCAGCAGCTTAGCGGGAGCTGACACCGGGGAGCTGTTTTTT. Residues: CASSLAGADTGELFF.